The clone carrying this TCR beta chain appeared a few times. Its antigen is unknown. Every isolated RNA sample was fully reverse transcribed, so sequencing captured expressed TCRB transcripts. Clones were read by immunoSEQ multiplex PCR, and TCRdb kept only the in-frame ones, dropping some. The sample includes about 360,000 clones, around an eighth seen only once; the top ten take around 0.02%. This CDR3 is 14 amino acids long. The trim removed 6 bases at V and 9 bases at J, leaving 11 bases unmatched. Per the germline V gene, CDR1 is LNHDA and CDR2 is SQIVND (reference sequence). The data were obtained in a study of beta chain features in type 1 diabetes. Study-wide results and caveats: Compared with healthy donors, patients appeared to share more similar naive, central memory and regulatory TCRB repertoires.

This TCR came from a man younger than 35 in good health. The sequenced material came from naive CD4+ T cells from blood. The rearrangement joins TRBV19 to TRBJ1-1, with 9 positions matching TRBD1. CDR3 amino acids: CASRPDRGEEKAFF. In DNA, the CDR3 is TGTGCCAGTAGGCCGGACAGGGGTGAAGAAAAAGCTTTCTTT. The whole variable domain, remainder taken from reference TRBV19 and TRBJ1-1, is DGGITQSPKYLFRKEGQNVTLSCEQNLNHDAMYWYRQDPGQGLRLIYYSQIVNDFQKGDIAEGYSVSREKKESFPLTVTSAQKNPTAFYLCASRPDRGEEKAFFGQGTRLTVV.